The 14 T cell receptor beta chains below all came from one sample that was sequenced in a study of T-cell reconstitution after alpha-beta-depleted transplantation in children. Unique molecular identifiers were incorporated during preparation of the TCRbeta library. Using its own MiXCR run on the PCR reads, TCRdb lists one record per CDR3 protein. The data contain some 300,000 distinct CDR3 sequences, 9.5% to 13% of them singletons. Sequenced material: PBMCs, taken before TCRalphabeta/CD19-depleted stem cell transplant. These receptor sequences come from a boy under three years old with acute myeloid leukemia, due to receive a stem cell transplant.

This clonotype was observed a few times. The chain links TRBV20-1 to TRBJ2-2, with a weak D call TRBD2 (7 bases). V dropped 1 base and J dropped 3 bases, with 15 bases sitting between them. CDR1 is DFQATT and CDR2 is SNEGSKA in the germline V gene (reference sequence). The CDR3 spans 16 residues. CDR3 protein: CSARGRRGGDTGELFF. As DNA, the CDR3 is TGCAGTGCTAGAGGCCGAAGAGGGGGGGACACCGGGGAGCTGTTTTTT.

This clonotype was found a few times. This chain connects TRBV3-1 to TRBJ2-7; TRBD1 agrees at 12 bases. Losses at the gene ends were 0 bases for V and 1 base for J; bases not matched to a gene: 1. The CDR3 runs to 16 residues. Germline lookup yields CDR1 LGHDT and CDR2 YNNKEL (reference sequence). The CDR3 nucleotides are TGTGCCAGCAGCCAAGAGGGACAGGGGGCGTCCTACGAGCAGTACTTC. Its translation is CASSQEGQGASYEQYF.

This clonotype was seen more than once but under ten times. The rearrangement uses TRBV5-1 and TRBJ2-7, with unresolved D. CDR1 and CDR2 (germline): SGHRS, YFSETQ. The V end was cut by 2 bases, the J end by 3 bases, with 18 bases between. The CDR3 is 16 amino acids. The CDR3 DNA reads as TGCGCCAGCAGCTTTGCACATTCATTACGGAGCTACGAGCAGTACTTC. Its translation: CASSFAHSLRSYEQYF.

This clonotype occurred many times. This chain uses TRBV5-5 with TRBJ2-2; D is tentatively TRBD1 or TRBD2 (5 bases each). The CDR3 runs to 14 residues. Trimming took 4 bases from V and 1 from J, leaving 8 bases between them. From germline, CDR1 is SGHKS and CDR2 YYEKEE (reference sequence). The CDR3 DNA reads TGTGCCAGCAGCCCGGGACGGAACACCGGGGAGCTGTTTTTT. The encoded protein is CASSPGRNTGELFF. Together with reference TRBV5-5 and TRBJ2-2, the CDR3 gives the full variable domain: DAGVTQSPTHLIKTRGQQVTLRCSPISGHKSVSWYQQVLGQGPQFIFQYYEKEERGRGNFPDRFSARQFPNYSSELNVNALLLGDSALYLCASSPGRNTGELFFGEGSRLTVL.

This clonotype has a handful of counts. The chain uses TRBV20-1 and TRBJ1-2; 11 bases are a match to TRBD1. The CDR3 extends over 14 amino acids. J gave up 9 bases and V 1 base, and 7 bases lay outside the gene matches. Germline V gene lookup returns CDR1 DFQATT and CDR2 SNEGSKA (reference sequence). The chain's CDR3 is CSARGWDRGMSYTF. CDR3 sequence (DNA): TGCAGTGCTAGAGGTTGGGACAGGGGGATGAGCTACACCTTC.

This clonotype was recorded many times. CDR3 region: CASSYSEGGAGANVLTF. The CDR3 region has the DNA TGTGCCAGCAGTTACTCGGAAGGGGGAGCTGGGGCCAACGTCCTGACTTTC. V and J are TRBV6-5 and TRBJ2-6, with D tentatively TRBD1 (6 bases). CDR1 is MNHEY and CDR2 is SVGAGI in the germline V gene. The CDR3 extends over 17 amino acids. The V and J ends lost 0 bases and 2 bases respectively, with 11 bases between them.

The J gene is TRBJ2-5, the V gene TRBV5-1; a possible D gene is TRBD2 (6 bases). Trimming removed 4 bases at V and 5 bases at J, with 18 bases between. Germline CDR1 is SGHRS and CDR2 is YFSETQ. The CDR3 is made up of 15 amino acids. The CDR3 spells CASSADGRGGETQYF. CDR3 bases: TGCGCCAGCAGCGCTGACGGACGGGGAGGCGAGACCCAGTACTTC.

This clonotype was picked up many times. The chain uses TRBV12-3 or TRBV12-4 and TRBJ2-2, with 11 positions matching TRBD2. J lost 5 bases, V lost 4 bases, and 9 bases had no gene match. This CDR3 has 17 residues. The CDR3 reads CASSSYSGRGATGELFF. In DNA form, the CDR3 reads TGTGCCAGCAGTTCCTATAGCGGGAGGGGGGCTACCGGGGAGCTGTTTTTT.

The gene calls are TRBV24-1 and TRBJ2-7; D possibly matches TRBD1 or TRBD2 (5 bases each). CDR3 length: 16 residues. CDR1 is KGHDR, CDR2 SFDVKD, per germline. V lost 3 bases, J lost 3 bases, and 17 bases lay in between. CDR3 in DNA: TGTGCCACCAGTGATGCTCGTACGGGGCGCGGCTACGAGCAGTACTTC. It encodes CATSDARTGRGYEQYF.

In this sample, this clonotype turned up many times. This chain joins TRBV15 and TRBJ2-7; no definite D call. Germline CDR1 and CDR2: LNHNV and YYDKDF (reference sequence). V was cut by 3 bases and J by 5 bases, with 11 bases left in between. This CDR3 is 13 amino acids long. DNA for the CDR3: TGTGCCACCAGCAGCCCCCCCTCTGACGAGCAGTACTTC. It codes for CATSSPPSDEQYF.

This clonotype has ten or more counts. V usage is TRBV27 and J usage is TRBJ2-1, with 11 positions matching TRBD2. The trim removed 8 bases at V and 12 bases at J, leaving 0 bases unmatched. CDR3 size: 10 residues. Per germline, CDR1 MNHEY and CDR2 SMNVEV (reference sequence). The CDR3, as DNA: TGTGCCAGCGGGACTAGCGGGCAGTTCTTC. This encodes CASGTSGQFF.

This clonotype has only one observation. This may be a read error, as it is one base from a much larger clone. The chain recombines TRBV7-2 with TRBJ2-5; 12 nucleotides agree with TRBD2. The CDR3 is 15 amino acids. CDR1 is SGHTA, CDR2 FQGNSA, per germline. V lost 5 bases and J lost 5; bases outside the gene matches: 6. The CDR3 loop is CASSPGLAGMETQYF. The CDR3 DNA follows: TGTGCCAGCAGCCCTGGACTAGCGGGAATGGAGACCCAGTACTTC.

This clonotype showed up many times. This chain joins TRBV12-3 or TRBV12-4 and TRBJ2-4; D is uncertain. V lost 0 bases and J lost 8, with 11 bases in between. This CDR3 region has 14 residues. This CDR3 is CASSLALMTDIQYF. DNA of the CDR3: TGTGCCAGCAGTTTAGCCCTTATGACGGACATTCAGTACTTC.

The genes are TRBV28 and TRBJ1-1; unclear D gene. Per the germline V gene, CDR1 is MDHEN and CDR2 is SYDVKM. V was shortened by 4 bases and J by 3 bases, with 12 bases between the two germline ends. The CDR3 sequence is 14 residues long. The CDR3 is CASSSRQSYTEAFF. CDR3 DNA sequence: TGTGCCAGCAGTTCTCGGCAGAGTTACACTGAAGCTTTCTTT.